This T cell receptor (beta chain) was obtained from a study of blood T cells in healthy people across ages. General observations from the study: Naive CD4+ cell counts and diversity both ran higher in long-lived than in aged donors. Older age went with lower TCR beta diversity per million T cells, in a roughly linear way.

CDR3 length equals 15 residues. Trimming stripped 2 bases from V and 4 bases from J, with 17 bases between. Per the germline V gene, CDR1 is SQVTM and CDR2 is ANQGSEA. This clonotype was detected a few times. Its cognate antigen is unknown. A second PCR, run for roughly 7 to 11 cycles, used a sample-barcoded 5' primer plus a J-beta primer mix. TCRdb called the 5' RACE reads again in MiXCR, with one record for every CDR3 protein. Of roughly 700,000 distinct CDR3 sequences in the sample, 45% to 50% are singletons; the top ten hold around a third. The receptor was isolated from an older woman in good health. V usage is TRBV29-1 and J usage is TRBJ1-2, with D unclear. The sequencing input was blood. For the CDR3, the DNA is TGCAGCGTTGAACCAAGGGCACCAGATGGCTATGGCTACACCTTC. Translated, it gives CSVEPRAPDGYGYTF.